A single sample gave rise to the 5 T cell receptor beta chains below, sequenced in a study of cytomegalovirus exposure and HLA in healthy donors. PCR employed 60 Vbeta and 13 Jbeta primers. TCRdb keeps only in-frame clones here, not all; method: immunoSEQ multiplex PCR. The sample lists some 130,000 clones, over 70% seen once, with around 2.5% in the top ten. Material for sequencing was PBMCs. Source of these receptors: a woman in her fifties or sixties in good health and CMV-seropositive.

The chain uses TRBV6-5 and TRBJ1-1; tentatively, D is TRBD1 (6 bases). The CDR3 is made up of 15 amino acids. CDR1 and CDR2 from the germline V gene are MNHEY and SVGAGI. Trimming took off 6 bases at V and 2 bases at J, with 16 bases between the two ends. In nucleotides, the CDR3 is TGTGCCAGCAGCTACCCCGGGGGGGCTAACACTGAAGCTTTCTTT. Protein sequence: CASSYPGGANTEAFF.

This clone was seen a handful of times. J is TRBJ1-6 and V is TRBV7-3; D is unclear. This CDR3 is 13 amino acids long. Trimming cost V 5 bases and J 4 bases, with 6 bases left between them. CDR1 SGHTA and CDR2 FQGTGA come from the germline V gene. CDR3 in amino acids: CASSRGYNSPLHF. The CDR3 DNA reads TGTGCCAGCAGCCGAGGGTATAATTCACCCCTCCACTTT.

The rearrangement joins TRBV6-5 to TRBJ1-2; TRBD1 agrees at 9 bases. Germline loops: CDR1 MNHEY, CDR2 SVGAGI. CDR3 length: 15 amino acids. J lost 6 bases, V lost 5 bases, and 10 bases had no gene match. CDR3 region: CASSHPTGGGDGYTF. The CDR3 coding sequence is TGTGCCAGCAGTCATCCGACAGGGGGAGGAGATGGCTACACCTTC.

The chain couples TRBV7-6 to TRBJ1-6; 9 nucleotides align to TRBD1. The V gene's germline CDR1 is SGHVS and CDR2 FNYEAQ. Germline trimming cut 5 bases from V and 7 bases from J; bases unmatched to any gene: 3. The CDR3 sequence is 14 residues long. The CDR3 is CASSADRGNSPLHF. The DNA of the CDR3 is TGTGCCAGCAGCGCGGACAGGGGCAATTCACCCCTCCACTTT.

The chain couples TRBV19 to TRBJ2-5, with a possible D match to TRBD1 (7 bases). Trimming shortened V by 5 bases and J by 5 bases, and 18 bases separated the two germline ends. The CDR3 runs to 15 residues. Germline V gives CDR1 LNHDA, CDR2 SQIVND (reference sequence). This CDR3 is CASSFRQGLSETQYF. The DNA of the CDR3 is TGTGCCAGTAGTTTCCGACAGGGACTCTCGGAGACCCAGTACTTC.